Following are 16 T cell receptor beta chains from one sample sequenced in a study of T cells in Graves' hyperthyroidism and ophthalmopathy. TCR beta CDR3 sequences were amplified from RNA transcripts. HTBI primers were used for first-round RT-PCR of the TCR CDR3. Via MiXCR, TCRdb re-called the multiplex PCR reads, giving one row per CDR3 protein. This sample yields roughly 510,000 distinct CDR3 sequences, of which about 20% are seen a single time; less than 30% belongs to the top ten. The specimen sequenced was blood. Receptors were obtained from a man between 18 and 29 years old with Graves' hyperthyroidism.

This clonotype showed up just a few times. CDR3 DNA sequence: TGTGCCAGCAGCCGCGGGACAGGGGTGGAATACGAGCAGTACTTC. It translates to CASSRGTGVEYEQYF. The chain recombines TRBV7-6 with TRBJ2-7; 10 nucleotides line up with TRBD1. The germline CDR1 and CDR2 sequences are SGHVS and FNYEAQ. This CDR3 is 15 amino acids long. After removal of 5 bases from V and 4 bases from J, the junction contained 8 bases not matched to a gene.

The rearrangement links TRBV28 to TRBJ2-7; TRBD2 agrees at 9 bases. The CDR3 is 16 residues long. Germline CDR1 and CDR2: MDHEN and SYDVKM. Trimming cost V 1 base and J 6 bases; bases outside gene matches: 10. CDR3 residues: CASSLSTAGGSLEQYF. As DNA, the CDR3 is TGTGCCAGCAGTTTATCCACAGCGGGGGGATCCCTCGAGCAGTACTTC.

This clonotype was seen ten or more times. The junction does not match germline at one end; this may be a read error. The genes are TRBV5-1 and TRBJ2-7; the match to TRBD1 covers 8 bases. Germline CDR1 is SGHRS and CDR2 is YFSETQ. This CDR3 comprises 13 residues. The CDR3 DNA reads as TGCGCCAGCAAGTTCCAGGGGGCAAGGGAGCAATACTTC. It encodes CASKFQGAREQYF.

The chain uses TRBV2 and TRBJ1-1; the D gene is possibly TRBD1 (6 bases). The CDR3 contains 15 residues. Per the germline V gene, CDR1 is SNHLY and CDR2 is FYNNEI. Between the trimmed V and J ends, which lost 7 bases and 0 bases, there was a span of 15 bases. CDR3: CASTAKGEVNTEAFF. The CDR3 nucleotides read TGTGCCAGCACGGCCAAGGGGGAGGTGAACACTGAAGCTTTCTTT.

This clonotype was recorded many times. The V call is TRBV28, the J call TRBJ1-5; 10 bases agree with TRBD1. The CDR3 length is 17 residues. Looked up from germline, CDR1 is MDHEN and CDR2 is SYDVKM. V shed 5 bases, J shed 0 bases, and the junction held 7 bases outside the gene matches. The CDR3 loop reads CASSARTGGFSNQPQHF. CDR3 DNA sequence: TGTGCCAGCAGTGCGCGGACAGGGGGATTTAGCAATCAGCCCCAGCATTTT.

On this clonotype itself: A much larger clone sits a single nucleotide away, making a read error possible. The V gene is TRBV20-1, the J gene TRBJ2-2, with D maybe TRBD2 (6 bases). This CDR3 is built from 14 residues. From germline, CDR1 is DFQATT and CDR2 SNEGSKA (reference sequence). This CDR3 reads CSARVSGNTGGLFF. The CDR3 DNA sequence: TGCAGTGCTAGAGTCTCGGGGAACACCGGGGGGCTGTTTTTT.

CDR3 in amino acids: CASSANRATTPYEQYF. DNA of the CDR3: TGTGCCAGCAGCGCCAACCGGGCCACGACCCCCTACGAGCAGTACTTC. V is TRBV11-2 and J is TRBJ2-7; no definite D call. Germline-derived CDR1 and CDR2 are SGHAT and FQNNGV. The CDR3 contains 16 residues. V was clipped by 5 bases and J by 2 bases, with 19 bases between them.

At least ten counts were recorded for this clonotype. The chain links TRBV28 to TRBJ1-2; a possible D gene is TRBD1 (6 bases). The CDR3 length is 13 residues. Trimming took off 8 bases at V and 4 bases at J, with 14 bases between the two ends. The germline gives CDR1 MDHEN, CDR2 SYDVKM. The CDR3 reads CASAGGGGYGYTF. The CDR3 nucleotides read TGTGCCAGCGCCGGAGGGGGTGGCTATGGCTACACCTTC.

This clonotype was detected ten times or more. The genes are TRBV5-1 and TRBJ1-6; a weak D match, TRBD1 (5 bases). This CDR3 comprises 15 residues. V was cut by 6 bases and J by 9 bases, with 19 bases left in between. The germline V gene encodes CDR1 SGHRS and CDR2 YFSETQ. CDR3: CASKQNGGDGSPLHF. CDR3 nucleotide sequence: TGCGCCAGCAAGCAAAATGGGGGAGACGGTTCACCCCTCCACTTT.

This clonotype was observed many times. The genes are TRBV29-1 and TRBJ2-7; 14 bases fit TRBD2. The germline gives CDR1 SQVTM, CDR2 ANQGSEA. V lost 6 bases, J lost 6 bases, and 4 bases stayed unmatched. The CDR3 spans 13 residues. CDR3 protein: CSVLGLAGAEQYF. The CDR3 DNA reads as TGCAGCGTCCTGGGACTAGCGGGGGCCGAGCAGTACTTC.

Many counts were recorded for this clonotype. This rearrangement joins TRBV12-3 or TRBV12-4 to TRBJ1-1; D is perhaps TRBD1 (6 bases). The CDR3 length is 14 residues. V was shortened by 2 bases and J by 4 bases, with 11 bases between the two germline ends. CDR3 loop: CASSLRTGTTEAFF. DNA of the CDR3: TGTGCCAGCAGTTTAAGAACAGGGACCACTGAAGCTTTCTTT.

This chain uses TRBV6-1 with TRBJ1-2; TRBD1 might be the D (5 bases). Germline V gene data show CDR1 as MNHNS and CDR2 as SASEGT. The ends were cut back, 3 bases at V and 8 bases at J, with 16 bases in the middle. The CDR3 runs 14 residues. The CDR3 loop reads CASSDTGVLSGYTF. For the CDR3, the DNA is TGTGCCAGCAGTGATACAGGTGTTTTGAGCGGCTACACCTTC.

This clonotype was counted at least ten times. V and J are TRBV5-1 and TRBJ1-1; TRBD1 is a possible D gene (5 bases). This CDR3 spans 14 amino acids. Between the trimmed V and J ends, which lost 6 bases and 4 bases, there was a span of 16 bases. Germline CDR1 is SGHRS and CDR2 is YFSETQ. CDR3 loop: CASNAGLGVTEAFF. Written as DNA, the CDR3 is TGCGCCAGCAACGCGGGTCTAGGGGTCACTGAAGCTTTCTTT.

Many counts were recorded for this clonotype. The chain recombines TRBV12-3 or TRBV12-4 with TRBJ1-2; D unclear. The ends were cut back, 6 bases at V and 4 bases at J, with 15 bases in the middle. CDR3 size: 14 residues. In nucleotides, the CDR3 is TGTGCCAGCAGCCCATCCTCGGGGATCTATGGCTACACCTTC. Translating gives CASSPSSGIYGYTF.

This clonotype appeared many times. CDR3 sequence reads: CASSDDGSSGNTIYF. CDR3 DNA: TGTGCCAGCAGTGATGACGGATCCTCTGGAAACACCATATATTTT. This chain links TRBV6-1 with TRBJ1-3; no definite D call. CDR1 is MNHNS, CDR2 SASEGT, per germline. This CDR3 region has 15 residues. Deletions cut 3 bases from V and 0 bases from J, with 9 bases between.

This clonotype was detected only a few times. The rearrangement uses TRBV27 and TRBJ2-2; D ambiguous. The CDR3 has 12 residues. CDR1 and CDR2 from the germline V gene are MNHEY and SMNVEV (reference sequence). The germline V and J ends were trimmed by 3 bases and 6 bases, with 5 bases remaining between them. The CDR3 is CASSFEPGELFF. DNA for the CDR3: TGTGCCAGCAGTTTCGAGCCCGGGGAGCTGTTTTTT.